This T cell receptor beta chain was identified during a study of T cells after yellow fever vaccination (dated by TCRdb to about 2019). Turning to the overall study: Libraries from fractions with low cell numbers were prepared with the SMART-Seq v4 Ultra Low Input RNA kit. To follow T-cell clones before and after primary and booster YFV17D yellow fever vaccination, bulk TCR alpha and beta repertoires were sequenced over time. Two healthy male donors, one aged 18 to 30 and one aged 30 to 39 years, were included in the cohort. Blood samples were taken at several timepoints before and after primary and secondary immunization, and bulk PBMC replicates and cell subsets were isolated.

The junction shows trimming of 3 bases on V and 5 bases on J, plus 8 bases between the germline ends. Measured from the cysteine to the valine, the CDR3 is 12 residues long. Solely the CDR3 DNA is kept, with 36 bases framed from the first base. CDR1 and CDR2, looked up from the germline V gene, are MDHEN and SYDVKM. This clonotype was detected a few times. Its antigen is still unknown. No much larger clone exists at a distance of one base, and base qualities are not known. The meaning of the sample's treatment or condition label: live attenuated yellow fever vaccine strain. Two biological replicates of bulk PBMCs were collected at each blood-draw timepoint. A standard Ficoll-Paque protocol was used to isolate PBMCs from peripheral blood. RNA was extracted with TriZol from bulk PBMCs, CD4 and CD8 fractions, and dextramer-positive and dextramer-negative fractions. Summary of the overall study and its limitations: Computational filtering was needed because FACS-sorted repertoires could contain abundant contaminating clonotypes from the bulk population. After the booster, most clones that had expanded after primary vaccination were detected again (nearly 98% of CD4 and 70% to 90% of CD8), suggesting broad maintenance of memory. A small fraction of clonotypes appeared in both the CD4 and CD8 compartments, likely as a result of convergent recombination. Compared with the primary T-cell response, the secondary T-cell response was faster but weaker, reaching its peak on day 5 rather than on day 15. Only a couple of donors were included in the study, so the extent to which the findings can be generalized is limited.

Reads for this sample came from an Illumina NovaSeq 6000. TCR cDNA was synthesized by 5'RACE template switching, through which a universal primer site and unique molecular identifiers were introduced. Priming of cDNA synthesis was performed from both the TCR alpha and TCR beta constant segments. Library amplification used two PCR steps, and the second PCR step added sample barcodes and sequencing adapters. Sequencing of libraries was performed on Illumina HiSeq 2500 (2x100 bp) or NovaSeq (2x150 bp). Turning to the authors' computational methods: MIGEC was used to demultiplex reads and collapse the reads into UMI consensus sequences, and MiXCR was used for V(D)J alignment. Clonotypes responding to the vaccine were identified with edgeR on replicate PBMC samples, with the criteria of FDR below 0.01 and a log2 fold change above 5 up to day 15. Bulk clonotypes were assigned CD4 or CD8 identity according to which sequenced CD4 or CD8 repertoire held them at higher abundance. TCRdb applied fastp at Q25 and MiXCR to the public reads, then kept only in-frame beta chains. Each CDR3 protein gets just one entry, which takes the most common genes and DNA from the rows behind it. TCRdb assigned the V and J calls; the authors' analysis was not used. This sample holds some 350,000 distinct CDR3 sequences; over 4% were observed only once. 20% to 25% of the sample comes from the top ten.

The input for sequencing was PBMCs, taken 5 days after the yellow fever booster vaccination. This sequence originates from a man younger than 35 who received the YFV17D yellow fever vaccine. The chain employs TRBV28 and TRBJ2-7; the D gene remains uncertain. The nucleotides are TGTGCCAGCAGTTTGGGCTGGGACGAGCAGTACGTC. This translates into CASSLGWDEQYV.